This T cell receptor (beta chain) is from a study of cytomegalovirus exposure and HLA in healthy donors (dated by TCRdb to 2017 to 2019). The study in broad terms: An earlier analysis of some 550 of the donors reported roughly 300 Gb of sequence data and 117 million unique TCR beta sequences from around 200 million T cells. A later genetic analysis used genome-wide SNP genotypes for about 65% of the 666 donors, treating that subset as a discovery cohort. An early release covering some 640 HLA-typed donors comprised approximately 300 gigabases of sequencing data and 65 million to 100 million unique TCR sequences. Of the roughly 420 genotyped donors, less than 85% were placed in the genetic ancestry cluster associated with self-reported Caucasian donors. All discovery cohort repertoires had been generated using a single sequencing platform. Donor age, sex, ethnicity and CMV serostatus were collected together with the repertoire data. The study was designed to test whether signatures of past pathogen exposure could be identified by cataloging public T cell receptors. Typing coverage varied by locus: roughly 629-630 donors for A, B, C, DRB1 and DQB1; roughly 510 for DQA1; some 610 for DPA1; roughly 450 for DPB1. Rather than using new phenotypic data, the later analysis identified candidate immune exposures from TCR beta sequences and from how often those sequences occurred across donors. Among about 370 genotyped donors of the cohort, an average of about 220,000 unique TCR beta nucleotide sequences was sequenced per donor, of which 15% to 20% were non-productive. The study combined high-throughput TCR immunosequencing, statistical association of individual TCRs with disease status, and machine learning to predict cytomegalovirus infection status. To study patterns of TCR occurrence, a later analysis re-analyzed previously published TCR beta repertoires from 600 to 750 donors and added high-resolution HLA genotyping. Along with the 666-subject first cohort, a separate validation cohort of about 110 different subjects was used. HLA typing covered class I and class II loci at four-digit resolution. An earlier analysis of around 580 of the donors used high-throughput TCR beta sequencing to judge whether each TCR beta V gene segment behaved as functional or pseudogenic. The T cell repertoires of 666 subjects were profiled by immunosequencing and related to cytomegalovirus serostatus. Roughly 5 DR-DQ haplotypes were handled as single units for association and clustering, since linkage in the cohort was strong. What the study reported, not specific to this receptor: The study gave a list of around 170 TCR beta chains associated with cytomegalovirus. The 87-base-pair reads could not distinguish some IMGT-functional V segments, including TRBV6-2 and TRBV6-3, so those segments were excluded. In a later analysis, several top co-occurrence clusters were reported to appear linked to parvovirus B19, influenza, CMV and Epstein-Barr virus. When HLA alleles, especially DR and DQ, strongly co-occurred, attributing TCR associations to individual alleles was difficult. In both the original and validation cohorts, the classifier was reported to diagnose cytomegalovirus status with high specificity and sensitivity. A later analysis associated 15,000 to 20,000 TCR beta sequences with specific HLA alleles at a false discovery rate of 0.05. Most CMV-associated TCR beta chains appeared to be HLA-restricted in a later analysis, and the HLA associations seemed to be driven largely by CMV exposure. A further reported finding was that TCR beta sequences accurately predicted the HLA-A and HLA-B alleles for most subjects in the first cohort. Linkage disequilibrium might explain the correlated functional status among segregating V segments, but an unknown experimental factor could not be excluded. Roughly uniform sequencing depth across donors was assumed in presence/absence analyses, although this assumption may not hold. According to a later genetic analysis, donors in an Asian-associated ancestry cluster had fewer N-insertions in productive TCRs than the approximately 690-donor mean. A later analysis found that TCR association rates varied across HLA loci, with DRB1 alleles showing the most associated TCRs and HLA-C alleles the fewest. Immune exposure information for the cohort was limited to CMV serostatus. In an earlier analysis of approximately 590 of the donors, most TCR beta V segments appeared in productive rearrangements about 87% or about 30% of the time, broadly matching IMGT annotations. V-gene and J-gene trimming of TCR beta chains was associated with a missense DCLRE1C variant in a later genetic analysis, and the association was replicated in an independent cohort. Only TCR beta chains were sequenced in this cohort, and the absence of alpha or paired-chain data limited detectable features. Because counts were too low, roughly 16 rarely observed V segments, including chromosome 9 orphons, were left out of the earlier analysis of several hundred of the donors. According to the authors, the approach could potentially be generalized to other disease states and immunological phenotypes. Most TCR sequences were seen in very few donors, while some public TCRs were found in many individuals. Because HLA typing was missing for some donors at each locus, association tests included only the typed subset. A cluster of highly shared sequence variants was judged likely to be a technical artifact of the sequencing pipeline. Three of the identified cytomegalovirus-associated TCR beta chains were confirmed in vitro to be specific for cytomegalovirus antigens. A later analysis found that HLA-associated TCR beta chains were more clonally expanded and had lower generation probabilities than equally common non-associated chains.

Libraries came from the immunoSEQ multiplex PCR assay. For the multiplex PCR, a mixture combining 60 forward primers for TCR Vbeta segments and 13 reverse primers for TCR Jbeta segments was used. Amplification of the CDR3 region of rearranged TCR beta genes was performed with a multiplex PCR assay on genomic DNA. On the Illumina HiSeq System, the amplified TCR beta libraries were sequenced as 87-base-pair reads. Processing in the source paper ran as follows. Across the 500 to 750 repertoires, a later analysis counted some 80 million unique TCR beta chains, approximately 10 million of which were shared by at least two donors. Raw reads were error-corrected and collapsed into unique sequences with a nearest-neighbor algorithm that merged closely related sequences to remove PCR and sequencing errors. CDR3 sequences were aligned to IMGT reference sequences to assign V, D and J gene segments. Each retained sequence needed at least a six-nucleotide match to both a V gene segment and a J gene segment. Rearrangements were called productive when the CDR3 lacked stop codons and stayed in frame with V and J; all others were non-productive. Following IMGT convention, CDR3 was defined as the stretch from the second conserved V-encoded cysteine to the conserved J-encoded phenylalanine. The earlier analysis of fewer than 700 of the donors excluded sequences that lacked an unambiguous match to a single V gene segment. An earlier analysis of some 500 of the donors classified V segments as functional when productive rearrangements were above 56.7% and as segregating when the standard deviation between donors was above 5%. A statistical classification framework was built to diagnose cytomegalovirus status from the catalog of TCR beta chain sequences. In a later analysis, V and J genes were assigned by comparing TCR nucleotide sequences against IMGT/GENE-DB human TR gene sequences. In a later analysis, CDR3 sequences and most-parsimonious VDJ recombination scenarios were assigned using the TCRdist pipeline. In a later analysis, each TCR beta chain was defined by its CDR3 amino acid sequence together with its V-gene family, and reads lacking a unique V-gene family were excluded. In a later analysis, fewer than 600 highly shared, low-generation-probability nucleotide sequences were removed to address suspected cross-contamination and a sequencing artifact. A later analysis calculated a clonal expansion index for each public chain from normalized within-repertoire ranks of inferred template counts. A later analysis computed generation probabilities with a VDJ recombination model fitted to out-of-frame rearrangements, and checked the results against IGoR. A later analysis scored TCR-TCR, TCR-HLA and TCR-CMV co-occurrence with hypergeometric tests, applying a repertoire-size bias correction to TCR pairs. In a later analysis, false discovery rates were estimated by permuting HLA or CMV assignments 20 times. A later analysis grouped co-occurring TCRs with DBSCAN, adding TCRdist sequence similarity when clustering within HLA-allele-positive subsets. Repertoires with fewer than 30,000 or more than 120,000 public chains were left out of co-occurrence clustering, as were five repertoires with anomalous nucleotide sharing. TCRdb holds this immuneACCESS table with in-frame rearrangements only. Some clones are missing; in checked studies, unresolved V genes explain under half, and the rest has no known cause. That table is the source of V, J and clone size, and D and trimming were worked out from the DNA. The sample data list about 140,000 clones, and about 78% of these were observed just once. The top ten hold 3.5% to 4% of the sample.

The cohort comprised 670 or so healthy bone marrow donors. All cohort members were sampled while nominally healthy, although unrecorded immune exposures were likely present. The donor was CMV seronegative and was included in the group of 352 seronegative cohort members. Each donor provided a peripheral blood sample, and peripheral blood mononuclear cells were used for TCR beta sequencing. Genomic DNA extraction from the blood cell samples was performed with the Qiagen DNeasy Blood Extraction Kit. From the germline V gene, CDR1 is SQVTM and CDR2 is ANQGSEA. The CDR3 covers 12 residues, taking in both the cysteine and the phenylalanine. The sequence is cut down to CDR3 DNA, 36 bases in frame from base 1. The trim is 3 bases for V and 3 bases for J, with a gap of 9 bases between the germline ends. About this clone: No cognate antigen has been identified for it. No base-level quality is on record; no much larger clone is a single base apart.

This TCR came from a young man in good health and CMV-seronegative. Rearrangement joined TRBV29-1 to TRBJ2-7, with TRBD2 tentatively as D gene (5 bases match). The sample taken for sequencing was PBMCs. The base sequence is TGCAGCGTTGAGGTCCGGGACTACGAGCAGTACTTC. Its amino acids are CSVEVRDYEQYF.